This T cell receptor beta chain was sequenced during a study of shared clonotypes between healthy human individuals. This CDR3 is built from 17 residues. Deletions cut 4 bases from V and 5 bases from J, with 18 bases between. CDR1 and CDR2 (germline): LNHDA, SQIVND (reference sequence). Profiling relied on immunoSEQ multiplex PCR, and the TCRdb table lists in-frame clones only, not all of them. The sample has 2 million to 2.5 million clones, around 90% seen once. The sequence derives from a young man in good health. Some clones in this sample may be carry-over from other donors' samples. V and J are TRBV19 and TRBJ2-6; D is possibly TRBD1 (6 bases). The sample consisted of naive CD4+ T cells from PBMCs. Subset specified: CD45RA+ positively selected. The CDR3 DNA reads TGTGCCAGTAGTACCGGGCCTCAGGGGCGATGGGCCAACGTCCTGACTTTC. It specifies CASSTGPQGRWANVLTF.